Presented here are 13 T cell receptor beta chains from one specimen sequenced in a study of Graves' ophthalmopathy and Graves' hyperthyroidism. RNA transcripts were the source from which TCR beta CDR3 regions were amplified. RT-PCR with HTBI primers came first, then second-round multiplex PCR. MiXCR, run by TCRdb on the multiplex PCR reads, gives a single entry per CDR3 protein. The repertoire holds about 640,000 distinct CDR3 sequences, with roughly 41% as singletons. Material: peripheral blood. The source of these receptors is an adult man with Graves' ophthalmopathy.

This clonotype appeared many times. The chain links TRBV24-1 to TRBJ1-2; D remains unclear. Germline CDR1 reads KGHDR; CDR2 reads SFDVKD. V dropped 2 bases and J dropped 2 bases, with 11 bases sitting between them. The CDR3 covers 15 residues. Here the CDR3 reads CATSDSLGKNYGYTF. The CDR3, as DNA: TGTGCCACCAGTGATTCTTTGGGGAAGAACTATGGCTACACCTTC.

The rearrangement links TRBV7-8 to TRBJ1-1; TRBD1 aligns across 8 bases. CDR1 and CDR2 (germline): SGHVS, FQNEAQ. CDR3 length: 16 residues. Losses at the gene ends were 3 bases for V and 4 bases for J; bases not matched to a gene: 10. CDR3 in amino acids: CASSFLGDRFSTEAFF. CDR3 bases: TGTGCCAGCAGCTTTCTGGGGGACAGGTTCAGCACTGAAGCTTTCTTT.

This clonotype came up a few times. The chain recombines TRBV6-6 with TRBJ1-1; no firm D call. This CDR3 is 14 amino acids long. Trimming removed 5 bases from V and 1 base from J, with 11 bases in between. Germline CDR1 reads MNHNY; CDR2 reads SVGAGI (reference sequence). This CDR3 is CASSVRAKNTEAFF. For the CDR3, the DNA is TGTGCCAGCAGTGTACGGGCTAAGAACACTGAAGCTTTCTTT.

The chain employs TRBV2 and TRBJ1-2, with TRBD1 matching 12 bases. The trim removed 6 bases at V and 6 bases at J, leaving 11 bases unmatched. CDR1 and CDR2 (germline): SNHLY, FYNNEI. This CDR3 is 16 amino acids long. The CDR3 sequence is CASSLTPGTGGHGYTF. The CDR3, as DNA: TGTGCCAGCAGCCTAACCCCTGGGACAGGGGGCCATGGCTACACCTTC.

This clonotype has at least ten counts. This chain joins TRBV20-1 and TRBJ1-5, with 8 bases identical to TRBD1. This CDR3 is 15 amino acids long. CDR1 is DFQATT and CDR2 is SNEGSKA in the germline V gene (reference sequence). V was pared by 0 bases and J by 1 base, with 2 bases of the junction left unmatched. The CDR3 bases are TGCAGTGCTAGAGATCGACAGGGGAGCAATCAGCCCCAGCATTTT. Its protein product is CSARDRQGSNQPQHF.

This clonotype was detected only a few times. The V and J genes are TRBV6-5 and TRBJ2-7; D is perhaps TRBD1 (5 bases). V lost 2 bases and J 1 base, leaving 9 bases between the germline ends. CDR3 length equals 14 residues. CDR1 and CDR2 from the germline V gene are MNHEY and SVGAGI. In nucleotides, the CDR3 is TGTGCCAGCAGTTACCTGGACAAGTCCTACGAGCAGTACTTC. Protein product: CASSYLDKSYEQYF.

The V call is TRBV7-4, the J call TRBJ1-1; no firm D call. The CDR3 contains 14 residues. V was pared by 5 bases and J by 1 base, with 11 bases between. Germline V CDR1 and CDR2: SGHVT, SQSDAQ. The CDR3 region is CASSPLITNTEAFF. In DNA form, the CDR3 reads TGTGCCAGCAGCCCCCTAATAACGAACACTGAAGCTTTCTTT.

There are many counts of this clonotype. The CDR3 protein is CASSFPRQPQHF. DNA of the CDR3: TGTGCCAGCAGCTTTCCTCGGCAGCCCCAGCATTTT. The J gene is TRBJ1-5, the V gene TRBV12-3 or TRBV12-4, with D unclear. The CDR3 has 12 amino acids. V lost 6 bases and J lost 7, with 10 bases in between.

In this sample, this clonotype turned up many times. One end of the junction varies from germline; a read error may be responsible. The gene calls are TRBV10-3 and TRBJ1-5; a weak D match, TRBD1 (5 bases). The germline CDR1 and CDR2 sequences are ENHRY and SYGVKD. The CDR3 has 18 amino acids. CDR3 sequence reads: CASSEWSARWGSNQPQHF. The DNA for the CDR3 is TGTGCCAGCAGTGAATGGTCGGCCCGTTGGGGGAGCAATCAGCCCCAGCATTTT.

Concerning this clonotype: A much larger clone lies a single base off, so this may be a read error. The chain links TRBV4-1 to TRBJ1-6; 9 nucleotides align to TRBD1. CDR1 and CDR2 (germline): MGHRA, YSYEKL. This CDR3 region has 13 residues. For the CDR3, the DNA is TGCACCAGCCGGGACAGGGCTAATTCACCCCTCCACTTT. Its protein product is CTSRDRANSPLHF.

The chain joins TRBV5-6 to TRBJ1-1, with no clear D. The CDR3 is 12 amino acids. Germline V gene data show CDR1 as SGHDT and CDR2 as YYEEEE. Trimming took off 5 bases at V and 1 base at J, with 6 bases between the two ends. CDR3 amino acids: CASSRKNTEAFF. The CDR3 bases are TGTGCCAGCAGTAGAAAGAACACTGAAGCTTTCTTT.

This clonotype was recorded at least ten times. The J gene is TRBJ2-7, the V gene TRBV5-1; D unclear. The CDR3 totals 13 residues. The germline V gene encodes CDR1 SGHRS and CDR2 YFSETQ. Trimming stripped 3 bases from V and 7 bases from J, with 14 bases between. The CDR3 loop reads CASSSDPAWEQYF. The CDR3 nucleotides are TGCGCCAGCAGCTCCGATCCCGCCTGGGAGCAGTACTTC.

Remarks on this clonotype: The junction shows a germline mismatch at one end, possibly a read error. The V and J genes are TRBV7-8 and TRBJ1-5; D is possibly TRBD1 (6 bases). Germline lookup yields CDR1 SGHVS and CDR2 FQNEAQ. This CDR3 region has 18 residues. The CDR3: CTSSSTRGVPYSNQPQHF. The CDR3 DNA is TGTACCAGCAGCTCTACTAGGGGGGTCCCTTATAGCAATCAGCCCCAGCATTTT.